This T cell receptor beta chain was obtained from a study of T-cell reconstitution after alpha-beta-depleted transplantation in children. Unique molecular identifiers tagged the TCRbeta library. TCRdb ran MiXCR on the PCR reads and lists one entry per CDR3 protein. The sample contains about 250,000 distinct CDR3 sequences, about 24% of which appear only once. V shed 5 bases, J shed 1 base, and the junction held 4 bases outside the gene matches. The CDR3 contains 14 residues. This clonotype was counted only a few times. This clonotype was sampled from a female patient aged 2-10 years who had a stem cell transplant for congenital amegakaryocytic thrombocytopenia, so the T cells may come from the graft donor. The input for sequencing was PBMCs, mostly from graft donor cells, taken 360 days after TCRalphabeta/CD19-depleted stem cell transplant. This chain links TRBV12-3 or TRBV12-4 with TRBJ1-1; 7 bases agree with TRBD1. CDR3 sequence: CASSPGQKNTEAFF. The CDR3 nucleotides read TGTGCCAGCAGTCCGGGACAGAAGAACACTGAAGCTTTCTTT.